A single sample gave rise to the 3 T cell receptor beta chains below, sequenced in a study of blood T cell repertoires in COVID-19. Only in-frame clones appear in the TCRdb table, and some are missing; sequencing was by immunoSEQ multiplex PCR. The data show more than 350,000 clones, with more than 80% seen just once and less than 3.5% held by the top ten. Material for sequencing was peripheral blood. The receptors come from a woman aged 25-40 years with COVID-19, enrolled during active disease.

This sequence joins TRBV7-9 and TRBJ2-3, with D unresolved. Germline V gene sequence: CDR1 SEHNR, CDR2 FQNEAQ (reference sequence). V was shortened by 6 bases and J by 2 bases, with 12 bases between the two germline ends. The CDR3 is made up of 14 amino acids. CDR3 nucleotide sequence: TGTGCCAGCAGGGTGGCGGTACTCACAGATACGCAGTATTTT. Translated, it gives CASRVAVLTDTQYF.

The chain links TRBV11-2 to TRBJ2-3; D is perhaps TRBD1 (6 bases). The CDR3 is 14 amino acids. CDR1 and CDR2 (germline): SGHAT, FQNNGV. Trimming pared 0 bases from V and 3 bases from J, leaving 7 bases between. The CDR3 bases are TGTGCCAGCAGCTTAGACCAGGGGACAGATACGCAGTATTTT. The encoded protein is CASSLDQGTDTQYF. Full variable domain (remainder filled in from reference TRBV11-2 and TRBJ2-3): EAGVAQSPRYKIIEKRQSVAFWCNPISGHATLYWYQQILGQGPKLLIQFQNNGVVDDSQLPKDRFSAERLKGVDSTLKIQPAKLEDSAVYLCASSLDQGTDTQYFGPGTRLTVL.

This clone was detected once. The chain employs TRBV11-3 and TRBJ2-3; TRBD2 aligns across 13 bases. J gave up 5 bases and V 0 bases, and 8 bases lay outside the gene matches. CDR1 and CDR2 from the germline V gene are SGHNT and YENEEA. This CDR3 has 18 residues. The CDR3 here is CASSLDLVGLAGEDTQYF. The DNA of the CDR3 is TGTGCCAGCAGCTTAGATTTGGTTGGACTAGCGGGAGAAGATACGCAGTATTTT.